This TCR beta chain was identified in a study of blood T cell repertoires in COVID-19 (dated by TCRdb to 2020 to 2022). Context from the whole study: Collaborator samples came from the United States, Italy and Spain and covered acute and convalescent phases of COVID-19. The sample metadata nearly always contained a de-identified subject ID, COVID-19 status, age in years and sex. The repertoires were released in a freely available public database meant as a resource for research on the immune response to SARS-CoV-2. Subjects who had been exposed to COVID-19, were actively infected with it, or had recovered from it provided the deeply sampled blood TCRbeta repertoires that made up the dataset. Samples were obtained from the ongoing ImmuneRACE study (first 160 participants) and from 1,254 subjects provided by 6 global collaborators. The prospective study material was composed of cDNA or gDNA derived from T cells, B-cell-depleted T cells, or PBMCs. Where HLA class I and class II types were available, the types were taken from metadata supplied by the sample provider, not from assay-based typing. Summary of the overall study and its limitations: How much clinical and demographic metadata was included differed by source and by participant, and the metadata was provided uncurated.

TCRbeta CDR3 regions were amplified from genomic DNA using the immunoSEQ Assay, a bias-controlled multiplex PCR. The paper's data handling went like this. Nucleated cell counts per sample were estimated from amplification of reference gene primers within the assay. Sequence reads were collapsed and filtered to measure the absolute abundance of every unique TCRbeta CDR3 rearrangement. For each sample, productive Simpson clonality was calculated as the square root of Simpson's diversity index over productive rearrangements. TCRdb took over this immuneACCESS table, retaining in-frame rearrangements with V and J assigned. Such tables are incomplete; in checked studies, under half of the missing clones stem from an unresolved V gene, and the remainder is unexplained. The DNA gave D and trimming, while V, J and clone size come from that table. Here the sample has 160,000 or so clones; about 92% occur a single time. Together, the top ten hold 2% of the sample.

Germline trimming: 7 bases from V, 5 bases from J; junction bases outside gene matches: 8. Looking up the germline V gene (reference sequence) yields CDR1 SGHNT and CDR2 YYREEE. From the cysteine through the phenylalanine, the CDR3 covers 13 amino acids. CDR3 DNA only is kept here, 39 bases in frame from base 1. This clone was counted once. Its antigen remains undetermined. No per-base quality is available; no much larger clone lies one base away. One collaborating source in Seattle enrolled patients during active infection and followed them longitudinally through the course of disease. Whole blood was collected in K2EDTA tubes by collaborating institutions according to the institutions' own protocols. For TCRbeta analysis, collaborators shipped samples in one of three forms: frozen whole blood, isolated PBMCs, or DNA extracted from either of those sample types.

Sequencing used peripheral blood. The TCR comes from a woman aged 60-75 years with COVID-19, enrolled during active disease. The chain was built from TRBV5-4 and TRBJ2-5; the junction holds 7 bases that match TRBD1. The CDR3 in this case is CASRQGNVETQYF. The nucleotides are TGTGCCAGCCGACAGGGAAATGTGGAGACCCAGTACTTC.